The 18 T cell receptor beta chains below come from one sample, sequenced in a study of blood T cells in healthy people across ages. Alongside a J-beta primer mix, a sample-barcoded 5' primer served in a second PCR lasting roughly 6 to 11 cycles. A single record per CDR3 protein comes from TCRdb applying MiXCR to the 5' RACE reads. The table has 1.5 million to 2 million distinct CDR3 sequences, around half seen once; the top ten hold roughly 2.1%. Sequencing was done on a sample of blood. Receptor source: a woman in her 40s in good health.

This clonotype was recorded once. The chain carries TRBV20-1 and TRBJ1-1; TRBD1 matches at 8 bases. Per the germline V gene, CDR1 is DFQATT and CDR2 is SNEGSKA (reference sequence). V was clipped by 0 bases and J by 4 bases; unmatched bases: 16. The CDR3 consists of 18 residues. This CDR3 reads CSARDFIEQGVFGTEAFF. CDR3 coding DNA: TGCAGTGCTAGAGATTTCATCGAACAGGGGGTTTTTGGCACTGAAGCTTTCTTT.

V and J are TRBV10-3 and TRBJ2-1, with TRBD2 matching over 7 bases. V lost 2 bases and J lost 9; bases outside the gene matches: 10. The CDR3 spans 15 residues. The germline V gene has CDR1 ENHRY and CDR2 SYGVKD. This CDR3 reads CAISEGAGEVGEQFF. The CDR3, as DNA: TGTGCCATCAGTGAGGGGGCGGGGGAGGTCGGTGAGCAGTTCTTC.

The gene calls are TRBV4-1 and TRBJ1-2; D ambiguous. The CDR3 totals 16 residues. The ends were cut back, 0 bases at V and 0 bases at J, with 11 bases in the middle. Germline CDR1 MGHRA, CDR2 YSYEKL. This chain's CDR3 is CASSQEPAPTNYGYTF. CDR3 bases: TGCGCCAGCAGCCAAGAACCCGCACCGACTAACTATGGCTACACCTTC.

The rearrangement uses TRBV10-3 and TRBJ2-1; maybe TRBD1 (6 bases). Germline V gene data show CDR1 as ENHRY and CDR2 as SYGVKD. V lost 6 bases, J lost 1 base, and 16 bases lay in between. CDR3 size: 16 residues. The CDR3 here is CAISDLQGVSYNEQFF. The CDR3 DNA is TGTGCCATCAGCGACCTACAGGGTGTATCCTACAATGAGCAGTTCTTC.

The genes are TRBV29-1 and TRBJ2-7, with D uncertain. V lost 4 bases and J lost 0, with 10 bases in between. CDR3 size: 13 residues. Germline CDR1 is SQVTM and CDR2 is ANQGSEA. CDR3: CSVARVLSYEQYF. The CDR3 DNA follows: TGCAGCGTTGCTCGGGTTCTCTCCTACGAGCAGTACTTC.

The rearrangement links TRBV3-1 to TRBJ1-1; D is perhaps TRBD1 (5 bases). Germline CDR1 and CDR2: LGHDT and YNNKEL (reference sequence). Trimming took off 2 bases at V and 5 bases at J, with 18 bases between the two ends. This CDR3 has 16 residues. The CDR3 nucleotides read TGTGCCAGCAGCCAACGCACTCGAGTCGGGGGGACTGAAGCTTTCTTT. It specifies CASSQRTRVGGTEAFF.

The V and J genes are TRBV5-1 and TRBJ1-1; 10 bases agree with TRBD1. This CDR3 contains 18 residues. The germline gives CDR1 SGHRS, CDR2 YFSETQ. The V segment lost 3 bases and the J segment 0 bases; nucleotides outside the gene matches: 11. The CDR3 here is CASSWGQGSQRMNTEAFF. In DNA form, the CDR3 reads TGCGCCAGCAGCTGGGGACAGGGGAGTCAACGCATGAACACTGAAGCTTTCTTT.

The chain is built from TRBV29-1 and TRBJ2-7, with D unresolved. The J call is in doubt because the DNA end fits TRBJ2-5 better. This CDR3 spans 14 amino acids. CDR1 is SQVTM and CDR2 is ANQGSEA in the germline V gene. As DNA, the CDR3 is TGCAGCATGGTCACAGCAGACCCTATTCGGACCCAGTACTTC. Encoded protein: CSMVTADPIRTQYF.

This clonotype was seen a handful of times. This chain links TRBV12-3 or TRBV12-4 with TRBJ2-5, with D uncertain. The CDR3 length is 13 residues. V was pared by 5 bases and J by 4 bases, with 11 bases between. The CDR3 loop is CASSIKGAETQYF. CDR3 DNA sequence: TGTGCCAGCAGTATAAAGGGCGCAGAGACCCAGTACTTC.

V gene TRBV7-3 combines with J gene TRBJ2-2; TRBD2 matches 10 bases. Losses at the gene ends were 1 base for V and 6 bases for J; bases not matched to a gene: 5. CDR3 length: 16 residues. Germline CDR1 and CDR2: SGHTA and FQGTGA. DNA of the CDR3: TGTGCCAGCAGCTTAATGTCTAGCGGGGGTCCCGGGGAGCTGTTTTTT. Translated, it gives CASSLMSSGGPGELFF.

The chain has TRBV4-2 and TRBJ2-7, with TRBD2 identical over 13 bases. The CDR3 spans 19 residues. The V gene end was trimmed by 1 base and the J gene end by 3 bases; junction bases not matched to a gene: 12. Germline V gene sequence: CDR1 LGHNA, CDR2 YNFKEQ. The CDR3 DNA reads TGTGCCAGCAGCCAAGGGACTAGCGGGGGTTTAATCCCCCTCTACGAGCAGTACTTC. This gives the protein CASSQGTSGGLIPLYEQYF.

There are a few counts of this clonotype. J is TRBJ2-6 and V is TRBV29-1; D is unclear. The CDR3 length is 14 residues. Trimming cost V 4 bases and J 3 bases, with 10 bases left between them. Per germline, CDR1 SQVTM and CDR2 ANQGSEA. CDR3 protein: CSVGSRYGANVLTF. The CDR3 nucleotides are TGCAGCGTTGGTTCCCGTTATGGGGCCAACGTCCTGACTTTC.

This rearrangement joins TRBV6-1 to TRBJ2-5; TRBD1 matches at 11 bases. The CDR3 spans 13 residues. CDR1 MNHNS and CDR2 SASEGT come from the germline V gene. V was pared by 8 bases and J by 11 bases, with 10 bases of the junction left unmatched. CDR3 amino acids: CASGTGGPFEQYF. The CDR3 DNA follows: TGTGCCAGCGGGACAGGGGGGCCTTTTGAGCAGTACTTC.

Worth noting for this clonotype: Germline is not matched at one junction end, which may reflect a read error. This sequence joins TRBV2 and TRBJ2-5; 7 bases are shared with TRBD1. Germline loops: CDR1 SNHLY, CDR2 FYNNEI. This CDR3 is built from 14 residues. CDR3 sequence reads: CASREGRGQETQYF. The CDR3 DNA reads as TGTGCCAGCAGGGAAGGCAGGGGGCAAGAGACCCAGTACTTC.

This sequence joins TRBV12-3 or TRBV12-4 and TRBJ2-3; possibly TRBD2 for D (7 bases). V lost 6 bases to trimming and J lost 3 bases, with 25 bases between them. This CDR3 is built from 18 residues. The DNA for the CDR3 is TGTGCCAGCAGCCCCGCCGGGGGGCCGACAGGTTGGACAGATACGCAGTATTTT. Its protein is CASSPAGGPTGWTDTQYF.

The gene calls are TRBV11-1 and TRBJ2-1; perhaps TRBD2 as D (5 bases). Looked up from germline, CDR1 is SGHAT and CDR2 is FQDESV (reference sequence). CDR3 length: 12 residues. V was cut by 5 bases and J by 9 bases, with 11 bases left in between. In DNA, the CDR3 is TGTGCCAGCAGCCCCCGGACTTCTGAGCAGTTCTTC. This gives the protein CASSPRTSEQFF.

This clonotype was detected ten times or more. The CDR3 protein is CASSLGQSSTDTQYF. CDR3 coding DNA: TGTGCCAGCAGCTTAGGACAGTCTAGCACAGATACGCAGTATTTT. The chain joins TRBV7-2 to TRBJ2-3; possible D gene TRBD1, 5 bases. Between the trimmed V and J ends, which lost 1 base and 0 bases, there was a span of 8 bases. Germline V gene lookup returns CDR1 SGHTA and CDR2 FQGNSA. The CDR3 contains 15 residues.

The chain uses TRBV6-5 and TRBJ2-3, with D maybe TRBD2 (5 bases). CDR1 and CDR2 (germline): MNHEY, SVGAGI. The CDR3 contains 15 residues. V lost 7 bases and J lost 0, with 14 bases in between. In DNA, the CDR3 is TGTGCCAGCAATATACGGACTGCTAGCACAGATACGCAGTATTTT. This translates into CASNIRTASTDTQYF.